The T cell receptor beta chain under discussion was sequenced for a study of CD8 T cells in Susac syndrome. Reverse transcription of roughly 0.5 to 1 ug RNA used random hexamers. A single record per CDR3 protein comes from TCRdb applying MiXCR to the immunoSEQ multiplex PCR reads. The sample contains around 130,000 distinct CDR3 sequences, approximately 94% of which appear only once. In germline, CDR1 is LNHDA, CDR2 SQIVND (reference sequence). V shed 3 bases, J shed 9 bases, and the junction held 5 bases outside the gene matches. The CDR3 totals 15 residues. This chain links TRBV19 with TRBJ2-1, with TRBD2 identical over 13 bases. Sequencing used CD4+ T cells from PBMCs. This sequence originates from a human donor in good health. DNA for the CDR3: TGTGCCAGTAGTATCGGACTAGCGGGAGCTCCTGAGCAGTTCTTC. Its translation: CASSIGLAGAPEQFF. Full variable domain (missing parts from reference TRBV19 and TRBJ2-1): DGGITQSPKYLFRKEGQNVTLSCEQNLNHDAMYWYRQDPGQGLRLIYYSQIVNDFQKGDIAEGYSVSREKKESFPLTVTSAQKNPTAFYLCASSIGLAGAPEQFFGPGTRLTVL.